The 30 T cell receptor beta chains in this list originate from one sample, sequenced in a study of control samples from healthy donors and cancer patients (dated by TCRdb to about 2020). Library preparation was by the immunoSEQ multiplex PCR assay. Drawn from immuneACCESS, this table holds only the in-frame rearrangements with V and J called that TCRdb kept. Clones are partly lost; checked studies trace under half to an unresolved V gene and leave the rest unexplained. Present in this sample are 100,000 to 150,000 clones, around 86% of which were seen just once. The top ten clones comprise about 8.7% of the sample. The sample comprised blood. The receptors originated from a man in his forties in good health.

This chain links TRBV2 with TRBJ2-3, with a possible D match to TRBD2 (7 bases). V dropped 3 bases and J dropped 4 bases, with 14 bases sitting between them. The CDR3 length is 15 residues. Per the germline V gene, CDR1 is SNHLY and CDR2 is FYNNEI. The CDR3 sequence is CASSDPGGRSDTQYF. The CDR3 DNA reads TGTGCCAGCAGTGACCCCGGGGGGCGGTCAGATACGCAGTATTTT. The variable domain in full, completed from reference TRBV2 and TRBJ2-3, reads EPEVTQTPSHQVTQMGQEVILRCVPISNHLYFYWYRQILGQKVEFLVSFYNNEISEKSEIFDDQFSVERPDGSNFTLKIRSTKLEDSAMYFCASSDPGGRSDTQYFGPGTRLTVL.

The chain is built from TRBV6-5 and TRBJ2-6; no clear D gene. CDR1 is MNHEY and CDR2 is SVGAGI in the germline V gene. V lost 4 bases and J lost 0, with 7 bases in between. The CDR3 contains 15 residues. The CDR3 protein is CASSWSGSGANVLTF. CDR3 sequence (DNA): TGTGCCAGCAGTTGGTCAGGCTCTGGGGCCAACGTCCTGACTTTC.

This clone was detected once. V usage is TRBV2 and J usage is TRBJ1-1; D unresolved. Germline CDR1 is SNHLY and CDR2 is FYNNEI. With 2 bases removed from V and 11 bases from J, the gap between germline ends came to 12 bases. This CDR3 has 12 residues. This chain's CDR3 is CASSERAYGAFF. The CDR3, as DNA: TGTGCCAGCAGTGAAAGAGCTTACGGTGCTTTCTTT.

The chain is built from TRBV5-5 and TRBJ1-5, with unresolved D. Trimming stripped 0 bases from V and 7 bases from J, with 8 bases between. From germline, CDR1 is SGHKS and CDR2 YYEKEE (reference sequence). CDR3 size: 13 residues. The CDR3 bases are TGTGCCAGCAGCTTGGACGGAAGGCAGCCCCAGCATTTT. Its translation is CASSLDGRQPQHF.

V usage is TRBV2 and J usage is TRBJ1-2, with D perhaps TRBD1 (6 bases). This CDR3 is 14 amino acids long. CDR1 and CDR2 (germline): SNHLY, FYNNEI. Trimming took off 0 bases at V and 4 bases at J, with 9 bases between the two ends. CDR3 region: CASSEARTAYGYTF. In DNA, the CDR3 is TGTGCCAGCAGTGAAGCGCGGACAGCCTATGGCTACACCTTC.

The CDR3 DNA sequence: TGTGCCTGGAGTAGGGGAACAGCGAGCTCCTACAATGAGCAGTTCTTC. Protein: CAWSRGTASSYNEQFF. The chain recombines TRBV30 with TRBJ2-1; D might be TRBD1 (5 bases). The CDR3 is made up of 16 amino acids. CDR1 and CDR2 (germline): GTSNPN, SVGIG (reference sequence). Trimming stripped 2 bases from V and 0 bases from J, with 14 bases between. Together with reference TRBV30 and TRBJ2-1, the CDR3 gives the full variable domain: SQTIHQWPATLVQPVGSPLSLECTVEGTSNPNLYWYRQAAGRGLQLLFYSVGIGQISSEVPQNLSASRPQDRQFILSSKKLLLSDSGFYLCAWSRGTASSYNEQFFGPGTRLTVL.

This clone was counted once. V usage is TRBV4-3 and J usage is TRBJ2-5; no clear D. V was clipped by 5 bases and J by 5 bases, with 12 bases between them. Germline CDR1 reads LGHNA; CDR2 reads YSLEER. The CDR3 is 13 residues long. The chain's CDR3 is CASSNGPWETQYF. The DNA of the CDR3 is TGCGCCAGCAGCAACGGGCCCTGGGAGACCCAGTACTTC.

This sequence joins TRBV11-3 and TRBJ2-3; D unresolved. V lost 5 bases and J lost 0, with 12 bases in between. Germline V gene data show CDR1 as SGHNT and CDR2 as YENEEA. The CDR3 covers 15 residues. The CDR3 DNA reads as TGTGCCAGCAGCCCCCATTTTGGGAGCACAGATACGCAGTATTTT. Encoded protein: CASSPHFGSTDTQYF.

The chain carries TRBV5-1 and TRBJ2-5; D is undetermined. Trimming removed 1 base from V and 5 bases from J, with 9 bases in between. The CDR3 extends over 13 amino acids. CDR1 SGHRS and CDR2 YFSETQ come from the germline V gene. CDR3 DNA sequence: TGCGCCAGCAGCTTGTATCTGCAGGAGACCCAGTACTTC. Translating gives CASSLYLQETQYF.

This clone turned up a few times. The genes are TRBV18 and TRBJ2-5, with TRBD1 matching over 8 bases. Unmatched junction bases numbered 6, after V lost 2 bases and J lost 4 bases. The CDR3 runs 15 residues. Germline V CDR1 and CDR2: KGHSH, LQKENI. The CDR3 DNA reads TGTGCCAGCTCACCAGATTGGACAGGGTCAGAGACCCAGTACTTC. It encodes CASSPDWTGSETQYF.

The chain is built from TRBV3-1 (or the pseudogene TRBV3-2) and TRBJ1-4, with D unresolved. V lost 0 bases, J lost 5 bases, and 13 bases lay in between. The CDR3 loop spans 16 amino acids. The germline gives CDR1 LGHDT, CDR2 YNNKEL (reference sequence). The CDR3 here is CASSQDGDTQNEKLFF. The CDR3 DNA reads TGTGCCAGCAGCCAAGATGGTGACACCCAAAATGAAAAACTGTTTTTT.

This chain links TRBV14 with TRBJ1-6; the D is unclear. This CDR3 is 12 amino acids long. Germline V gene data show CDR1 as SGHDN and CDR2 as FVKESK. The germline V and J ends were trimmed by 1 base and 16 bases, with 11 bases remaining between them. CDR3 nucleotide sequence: TGTGCCAGCAGCCAAGGTTTCGGCAGGCTCCACTTT. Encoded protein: CASSQGFGRLHF.

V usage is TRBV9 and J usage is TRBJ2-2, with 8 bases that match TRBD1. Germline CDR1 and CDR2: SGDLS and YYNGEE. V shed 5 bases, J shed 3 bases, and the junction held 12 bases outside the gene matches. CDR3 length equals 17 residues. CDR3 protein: CASSDDGTGPDTGELFF. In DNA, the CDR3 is TGTGCCAGCAGTGACGACGGGACAGGCCCCGACACCGGGGAGCTGTTTTTT.

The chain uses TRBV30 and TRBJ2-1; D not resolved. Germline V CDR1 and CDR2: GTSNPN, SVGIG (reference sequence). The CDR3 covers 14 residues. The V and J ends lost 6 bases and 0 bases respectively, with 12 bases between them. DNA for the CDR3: TGTGCCTGCCGCTACCTGTCCTCCTACAATGAGCAGTTCTTC. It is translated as CACRYLSSYNEQFF.

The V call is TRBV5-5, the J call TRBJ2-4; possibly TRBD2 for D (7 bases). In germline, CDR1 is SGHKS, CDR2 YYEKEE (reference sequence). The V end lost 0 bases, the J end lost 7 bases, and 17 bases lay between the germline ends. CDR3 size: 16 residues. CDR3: CASSLVGGPRGNIQYF. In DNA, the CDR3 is TGTGCCAGCAGCTTGGTGGGGGGGCCCCGAGGGAACATTCAGTACTTC. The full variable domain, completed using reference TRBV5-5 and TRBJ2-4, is DAGVTQSPTHLIKTRGQQVTLRCSPISGHKSVSWYQQVLGQGPQFIFQYYEKEERGRGNFPDRFSARQFPNYSSELNVNALLLGDSALYLCASSLVGGPRGNIQYFGAGTRLSVL.

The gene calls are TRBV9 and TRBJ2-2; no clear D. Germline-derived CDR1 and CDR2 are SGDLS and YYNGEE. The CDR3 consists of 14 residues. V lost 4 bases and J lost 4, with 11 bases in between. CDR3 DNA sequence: TGTGCCAGCAGCCCCCACACCTCCACCGGGGAGCTGTTTTTT. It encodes CASSPHTSTGELFF.

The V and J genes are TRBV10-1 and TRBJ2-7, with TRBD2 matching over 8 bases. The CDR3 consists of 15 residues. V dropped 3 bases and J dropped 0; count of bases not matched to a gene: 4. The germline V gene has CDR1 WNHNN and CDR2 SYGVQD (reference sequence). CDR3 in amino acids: CASSDGSGASYEQYF. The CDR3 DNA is TGCGCCAGCAGTGATGGTAGCGGGGCCTCCTACGAGCAGTACTTC.

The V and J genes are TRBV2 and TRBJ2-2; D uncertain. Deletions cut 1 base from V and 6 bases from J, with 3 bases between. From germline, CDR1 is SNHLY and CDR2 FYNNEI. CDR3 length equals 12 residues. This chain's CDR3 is CASSEEPGELFF. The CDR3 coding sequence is TGTGCCAGCAGTGAAGAGCCCGGGGAGCTGTTTTTT. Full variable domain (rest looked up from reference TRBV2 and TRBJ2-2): EPEVTQTPSHQVTQMGQEVILRCVPISNHLYFYWYRQILGQKVEFLVSFYNNEISEKSEIFDDQFSVERPDGSNFTLKIRSTKLEDSAMYFCASSEEPGELFFGEGSRLTVL.

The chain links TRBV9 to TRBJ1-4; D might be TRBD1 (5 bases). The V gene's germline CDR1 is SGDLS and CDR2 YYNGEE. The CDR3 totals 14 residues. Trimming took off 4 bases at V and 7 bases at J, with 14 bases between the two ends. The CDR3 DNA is TGTGCCAGCAGCCCTGCCGGTGGGGGTGAAAAACTGTTTTTT. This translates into CASSPAGGGEKLFF.

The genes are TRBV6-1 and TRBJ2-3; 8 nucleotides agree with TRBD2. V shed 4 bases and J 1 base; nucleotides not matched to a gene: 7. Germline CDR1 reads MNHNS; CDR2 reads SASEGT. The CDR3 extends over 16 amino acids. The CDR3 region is CASSAQRSGGTDTQYF. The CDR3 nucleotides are TGTGCCAGCAGTGCCCAACGTAGCGGGGGCACAGATACGCAGTATTTT.

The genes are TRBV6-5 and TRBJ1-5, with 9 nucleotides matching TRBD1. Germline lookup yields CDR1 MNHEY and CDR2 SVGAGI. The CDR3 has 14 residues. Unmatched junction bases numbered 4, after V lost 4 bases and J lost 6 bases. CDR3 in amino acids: CASSFDRGSQPQHF. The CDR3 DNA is TGTGCCAGCAGTTTCGACAGGGGGAGTCAGCCCCAGCATTTT.

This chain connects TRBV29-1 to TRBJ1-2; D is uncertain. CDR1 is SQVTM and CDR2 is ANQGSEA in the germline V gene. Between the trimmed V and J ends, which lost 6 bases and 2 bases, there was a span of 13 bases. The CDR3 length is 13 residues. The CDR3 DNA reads TGCAGCGTCTCCCCCCAGCCCAACTATGGCTACACCTTC. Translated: CSVSPQPNYGYTF.

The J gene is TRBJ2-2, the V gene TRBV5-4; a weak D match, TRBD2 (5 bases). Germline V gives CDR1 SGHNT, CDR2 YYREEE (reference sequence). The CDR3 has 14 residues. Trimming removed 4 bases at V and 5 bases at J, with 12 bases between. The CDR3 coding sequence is TGTGCCAGCAGCCCGGGATTCCCGACCGGGGAGCTGTTTTTT. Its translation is CASSPGFPTGELFF.

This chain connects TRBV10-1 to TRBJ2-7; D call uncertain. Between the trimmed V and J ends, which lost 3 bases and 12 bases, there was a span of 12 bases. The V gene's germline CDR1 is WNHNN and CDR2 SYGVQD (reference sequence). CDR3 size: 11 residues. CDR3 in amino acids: CASSDGLVWYF. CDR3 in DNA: TGCGCCAGCAGTGACGGCCTTGTTTGGTACTTC.

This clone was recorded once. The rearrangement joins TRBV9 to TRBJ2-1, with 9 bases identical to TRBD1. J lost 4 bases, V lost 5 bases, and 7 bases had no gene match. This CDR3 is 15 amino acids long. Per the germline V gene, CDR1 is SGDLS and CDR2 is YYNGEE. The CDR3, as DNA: TGTGCCAGCAGTGGACAGGGGTCGTGGTACAATGAGCAGTTCTTC. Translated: CASSGQGSWYNEQFF.

The CDR3 DNA follows: TGTGCCAGCAACGAGGATTTGGACCGACAGCCCCAGCATTTT. Translating it yields CASNEDLDRQPQHF. The chain recombines TRBV6-5 with TRBJ1-5; D ambiguous. The CDR3 contains 14 residues. V was clipped by 7 bases and J by 7 bases, with 17 bases between them. Germline values: CDR1 MNHEY, CDR2 SVGAGI.

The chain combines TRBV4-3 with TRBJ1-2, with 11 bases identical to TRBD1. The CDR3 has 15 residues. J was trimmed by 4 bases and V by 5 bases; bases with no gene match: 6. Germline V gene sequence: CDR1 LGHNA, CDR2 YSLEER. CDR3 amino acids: CASSEDRGPGYGYTF. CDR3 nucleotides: TGCGCCAGCAGCGAGGACAGGGGGCCCGGCTATGGCTACACCTTC.

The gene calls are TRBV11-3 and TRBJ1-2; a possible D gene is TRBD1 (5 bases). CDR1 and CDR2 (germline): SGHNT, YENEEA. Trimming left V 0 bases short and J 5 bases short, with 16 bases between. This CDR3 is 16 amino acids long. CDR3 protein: CASSLDTARGRYGYTF. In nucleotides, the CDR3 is TGTGCCAGCAGCTTAGACACAGCCCGGGGGAGGTATGGCTACACCTTC.

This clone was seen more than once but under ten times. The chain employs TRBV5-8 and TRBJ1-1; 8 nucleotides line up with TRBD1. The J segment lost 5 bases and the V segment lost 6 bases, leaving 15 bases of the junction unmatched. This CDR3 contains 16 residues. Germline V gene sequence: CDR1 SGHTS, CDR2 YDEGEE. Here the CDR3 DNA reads TGTGCCAGCATCATGTATGGGCAGGGGGCTAGGACTGAAGCTTTCTTT. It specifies CASIMYGQGARTEAFF.

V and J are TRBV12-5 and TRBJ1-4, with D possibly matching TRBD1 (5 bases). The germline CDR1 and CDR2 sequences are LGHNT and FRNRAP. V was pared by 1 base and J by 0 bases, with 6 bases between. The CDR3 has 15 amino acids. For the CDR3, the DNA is TGTGCTAGTGGTTTGGGACAGTCAACTAATGAAAAACTGTTTTTT. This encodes CASGLGQSTNEKLFF.